Shown below are 30 T cell receptor beta chains from a single sample sequenced in a study of beta chain features in type 1 diabetes. General observations from the study: TCRB CDR3s from Type 1 diabetes patients were moderately but significantly shorter in all four CD4+ subsets.

These receptors are not linked to any known antigen. TCRB transcripts that were expressed got sequenced, as all of the isolated RNA had been reverse transcribed. Assay used: immunoSEQ multiplex PCR; TCRdb lists only in-frame clones, some missing. This table has 600,000 to 700,000 clones, around an eighth appearing once. The specimen sequenced was naive CD4+ T cells from blood. The receptor source for this set is a man younger than 40 with type 1 diabetes.

V usage is TRBV5-4 and J usage is TRBJ2-6, with D perhaps matching TRBD2 (5 bases). The CDR3 extends over 15 amino acids. Germline CDR1 and CDR2: SGHNT and YYREEE (reference sequence). V dropped 6 bases and J dropped 2 bases, with 12 bases sitting between them. The CDR3 spells CASTYTSAGANVLTF. CDR3 coding DNA: TGTGCCAGCACCTATACTAGTGCTGGGGCCAACGTCCTGACTTTC.

The gene calls are TRBV10-3 and TRBJ1-5; D gene ambiguous. Germline assignment: CDR1 ENHRY and CDR2 SYGVKD. Between the trimmed V and J ends, which lost 8 bases and 5 bases, there was a span of 16 bases. The CDR3 is 14 residues long. The CDR3 nucleotides are TGTGCCATCGCCCGGGAGTCCGACGATCAGCCCCAGCATTTT. Translation: CAIARESDDQPQHF.

This clone was observed a few times. The genes are TRBV5-1 and TRBJ1-3; 9 bases agree with TRBD1. Trimming cost V 4 bases and J 5 bases; bases outside gene matches: 7. CDR3 size: 15 residues. Germline V CDR1 and CDR2: SGHRS, YFSETQ. CDR3 coding DNA: TGCGCCAGCAGCCTCGCCGGGACAGGGCGAAACACCATATATTTT. Its protein is CASSLAGTGRNTIYF.

This clone was found a few times. The chain combines TRBV12-5 with TRBJ2-3; the D is unclear. The CDR3 is made up of 14 amino acids. From germline, CDR1 is LGHNT and CDR2 FRNRAP. V lost 4 bases and J lost 1, with 9 bases in between. CDR3 sequence reads: CASGSWGGTDTQYF. As DNA, the CDR3 is TGTGCTAGTGGTTCGTGGGGTGGCACAGATACGCAGTATTTT.

This clone was recorded a few times. The gene calls are TRBV28 and TRBJ2-1; possible D gene TRBD2, 6 bases. This CDR3 spans 15 amino acids. Trimming stripped 7 bases from V and 4 bases from J, with 17 bases between. CDR1 and CDR2 from the germline V gene are MDHEN and SYDVKM. In DNA, the CDR3 is TGTGCCAGCACGTCGGGACTTCACTCGTACAATGAGCAGTTCTTC. Translation gives CASTSGLHSYNEQFF.

J is TRBJ2-5 and V is TRBV19, with D possibly matching TRBD2 (6 bases). CDR3 length equals 14 residues. Germline V CDR1 and CDR2: LNHDA, SQIVND (reference sequence). V was shortened by 5 bases and J by 4 bases, with 14 bases between the two germline ends. DNA of the CDR3: TGTGCCAGTAGTTCGACCTCGGGGGTAGAGACCCAGTACTTC. It yields the protein CASSSTSGVETQYF.

The chain couples TRBV7-2 to TRBJ1-5; unclear D gene. The V and J ends lost 0 bases and 2 bases respectively, with 8 bases between them. Germline loops: CDR1 SGHTA, CDR2 FQGNSA. The CDR3 is 15 residues long. CDR3 in amino acids: CASSLAGMGNQPQHF. As DNA, the CDR3 is TGTGCCAGCAGCTTAGCGGGGATGGGCAATCAGCCCCAGCATTTT. Variable domain in full (rest from reference TRBV7-2 and TRBJ1-5): GAGVSQSPSNKVTEKGKDVELRCDPISGHTALYWYRQSLGQGLEFLIYFQGNSAPDKSGLPSDRFSAERTGGSVSTLTIQRTQQEDSAVYLCASSLAGMGNQPQHFGDGTRLSIL.

The chain uses TRBV18 and TRBJ2-2; D is perhaps TRBD2 (6 bases). Germline CDR1 KGHSH, CDR2 LQKENI. The CDR3 is 14 amino acids. V gave up 3 bases and J gave up 4 bases, with 9 bases separating them. The CDR3 nucleotides read TGTGCCAGCTCACCGGGGACTTCCACCGGGGAGCTGTTTTTT. It yields the protein CASSPGTSTGELFF.

CDR3 region: CASSLTGGATDTQYF. CDR3 DNA: TGTGCCAGCAGCTTAACCGGGGGAGCCACAGATACGCAGTATTTT. The rearrangement joins TRBV11-1 to TRBJ2-3; a weak D match, TRBD2 (6 bases). Per the germline V gene, CDR1 is SGHAT and CDR2 is FQDESV (reference sequence). The CDR3 is 15 residues long. Trimming took off 2 bases at V and 2 bases at J, with 11 bases between the two ends.

In this sample, this clone turned up a few times. The rearrangement links TRBV7-2 to TRBJ2-5; 9 bases align to TRBD1. V lost 2 bases to trimming and J lost 5 bases; unmatched junction nucleotides: 6. Germline lookup yields CDR1 SGHTA and CDR2 FQGNSA. The CDR3 spans 15 residues. The CDR3 DNA reads TGTGCCAGCAGCTTAAATCGAGACAGGGGGGAGACCCAGTACTTC. As protein: CASSLNRDRGETQYF.

This clone was picked up a small number of times. This chain uses TRBV13 with TRBJ2-2; D possibly corresponds to TRBD1 (6 bases). Trimming took off 6 bases at V and 6 bases at J, with 14 bases between the two ends. The CDR3 is made up of 14 amino acids. Germline loops: CDR1 PRHDT, CDR2 FYEKMQ (reference sequence). The DNA for the CDR3 is TGTGCCAGCAGTCGTCAGGGGCTATCCGGGGAGCTGTTTTTT. It yields the protein CASSRQGLSGELFF.

The gene calls are TRBV2 and TRBJ1-1; tentatively, D is TRBD1 (6 bases). V was trimmed by 5 bases and J by 4 bases, leaving 11 bases between them. CDR1 is SNHLY and CDR2 is FYNNEI in the germline V gene. The CDR3 loop spans 13 amino acids. The CDR3, as DNA: TGTGCCAGCAGTTTACAGGGAGGCACTGAAGCTTTCTTT. Residues: CASSLQGGTEAFF.

This clone turned up a few times. Here the CDR3 reads CASSGTSFGTQYF. CDR3 coding DNA: TGTGCCAGCAGTGGGACTAGTTTTGGTACGCAGTATTTT. V gene TRBV6-1 combines with J gene TRBJ2-3; 7 bases fit TRBD2. Germline-derived CDR1 and CDR2 are MNHNS and SASEGT. This CDR3 contains 13 residues. J gave up 8 bases and V 4 bases, and 6 bases lay outside the gene matches.

A few counts support this clone. The CDR3 DNA reads TGTGCCAGCAGTGAATCTGGGGCTAGAGGCTACACCTTC. Its translation is CASSESGARGYTF. The rearrangement joins TRBV25-1 to TRBJ1-2; a weak D match, TRBD1 (5 bases). CDR3 length: 13 residues. Trimming pared 1 base from V and 8 bases from J, leaving 11 bases between. The germline CDR1 and CDR2 sequences are MGHDK and SYGVNS.

This clone showed up just a few times. The chain uses TRBV19 and TRBJ2-1; D possibly corresponds to TRBD2 (5 bases). CDR3 length: 15 residues. Germline CDR1 and CDR2: LNHDA and SQIVND (reference sequence). V lost 1 base to trimming and J lost 6 bases, with 13 bases between them. In nucleotides, the CDR3 is TGTGCCAGTAGTATAGCCCTAGCACAACTCAATGAGCAGTTCTTC. This sequence encodes CASSIALAQLNEQFF.

The chain recombines TRBV29-1 with TRBJ1-1; no clear D gene. The CDR3 has 13 amino acids. V gave up 3 bases and J gave up 4 bases, with 12 bases separating them. Germline CDR1 SQVTM, CDR2 ANQGSEA. CDR3 loop: CSVDATWGTEAFF. The CDR3, as DNA: TGCAGCGTTGACGCAACTTGGGGCACTGAAGCTTTCTTT.

V usage is TRBV6-5 and J usage is TRBJ2-5; D remains unclear. The CDR3 totals 15 residues. The germline CDR1 and CDR2 sequences are MNHEY and SVGAGI. Deletions cut 5 bases from V and 4 bases from J, with 17 bases between. Here the CDR3 reads CASSTSPAVGETQYF. In DNA form, the CDR3 reads TGTGCCAGCAGTACGTCCCCAGCCGTGGGAGAGACCCAGTACTTC.

V gene TRBV7-9 combines with J gene TRBJ2-7; D is ambiguous. V lost 10 bases to trimming and J lost 2 bases, with 9 bases between them. The CDR3 has 11 amino acids. Germline CDR1 reads SEHNR; CDR2 reads FQNEAQ (reference sequence). CDR3 bases: TGTGCCACCGAAGAAGCCTACGAGCAGTACTTC. Translated, it gives CATEEAYEQYF.

This clone was recorded a few times. Other DNA sequences in the same sample also yield this CDR3. This chain uses TRBV29-1 with TRBJ2-6, with 8 bases lining up with TRBD1. After removal of 6 bases from V and 0 bases from J, the junction contained 4 bases not matched to a gene. The CDR3 has 15 amino acids. Germline V CDR1 and CDR2: SQVTM, ANQGSEA. The chain's CDR3 is CSVGTGSSGANVLTF. CDR3 DNA sequence: TGCAGCGTCGGGACAGGCAGCTCTGGGGCCAACGTCCTGACTTTC.

This clone was seen a handful of times. The genes are TRBV7-2 and TRBJ1-5; D not certain. Germline V gene sequence: CDR1 SGHTA, CDR2 FQGNSA. Deletions cut 4 bases from V and 3 bases from J, with 13 bases between. CDR3 size: 15 residues. Here the CDR3 DNA reads TGTGCCAGCAGCTACCAACGGACCTTCAATCAGCCCCAGCATTTT. Translating gives CASSYQRTFNQPQHF.

This sequence joins TRBV9 and TRBJ2-2; 8 bases are a match to TRBD1. Germline CDR1 and CDR2: SGDLS and YYNGEE. V lost 4 bases, J lost 7 bases, and 15 bases stayed unmatched. This CDR3 has 17 amino acids. This CDR3 is CASSPRTGTLNGGELFF. The CDR3 bases are TGTGCCAGCAGCCCAAGGACAGGGACCCTTAACGGCGGGGAGCTGTTTTTT.

The chain recombines TRBV7-2 with TRBJ1-2; D is ambiguous. V was shortened by 3 bases and J by 1 base, with 6 bases between the two germline ends. CDR1 is SGHTA and CDR2 is FQGNSA in the germline V gene. There are 13 residues in the CDR3. CDR3 protein: CASSFSVNYGYTF. The CDR3 DNA is TGTGCCAGCAGCTTCAGCGTTAACTATGGCTACACCTTC. Based on the CDR3 plus reference TRBV7-2 and TRBJ1-2, the full variable domain is GAGVSQSPSNKVTEKGKDVELRCDPISGHTALYWYRQSLGQGLEFLIYFQGNSAPDKSGLPSDRFSAERTGGSVSTLTIQRTQQEDSAVYLCASSFSVNYGYTFGSGTRLTVV.

This clone was seen only a few times. The gene calls are TRBV27 and TRBJ1-1; 9 bases are a match to TRBD1. Trimming at V came to 3 bases and at J to 1 base, leaving 6 bases not matched to a gene. CDR3 length: 16 amino acids. Germline V gene sequence: CDR1 MNHEY, CDR2 SMNVEV (reference sequence). CDR3 in amino acids: CASSLLGQGPNTEAFF. In DNA form, the CDR3 reads TGTGCCAGCAGTTTGCTCGGACAGGGGCCGAACACTGAAGCTTTCTTT.

For this clone: At the DNA level, this CDR3 is encoded by other sequences in the same sample as well. The chain uses TRBV5-1 and TRBJ2-7, with D possibly being TRBD2 (6 bases). There are 14 residues in the CDR3. Trimming left V 4 bases short and J 0 bases short, with 11 bases between. CDR1 SGHRS and CDR2 YFSETQ come from the germline V gene. CDR3 region: CASSLGGTSYEQYF. The CDR3 bases are TGCGCCAGCAGCCTTGGGGGGACCTCCTACGAGCAGTACTTC.

In its sample, this clone was seen a few times. This chain uses TRBV6-1 with TRBJ2-1, with unresolved D. V gave up 0 bases and J gave up 1 base, with 7 bases separating them. This CDR3 region has 15 residues. Germline CDR1 is MNHNS and CDR2 is SASEGT. DNA of the CDR3: TGTGCCAGCAGTGAAGCGCCCCTTTCCTACAATGAGCAGTTCTTC. Amino acids: CASSEAPLSYNEQFF.

The rearrangement joins TRBV2 to TRBJ2-3, with 7 nucleotides matching TRBD2. This CDR3 has 14 residues. Per germline, CDR1 SNHLY and CDR2 FYNNEI. With 8 bases clipped from V and 0 bases from J, the junction kept 5 bases outside the gene matches. CDR3 sequence reads: CASLGGISTDTQYF. The CDR3 DNA is TGTGCCAGCTTGGGGGGGATTAGCACAGATACGCAGTATTTT.

Here the CDR3 DNA reads TGTGCCAGCAGCCGCGGGGACGACGAGCAGTACTTC. It encodes CASSRGDDEQYF. The chain is built from TRBV11-3 and TRBJ2-7; D may be TRBD2 (6 bases). V shed 5 bases and J shed 5 bases, with 10 bases lying between them. This CDR3 has 12 amino acids. CDR1 is SGHNT and CDR2 is YENEEA in the germline V gene.

The chain uses TRBV5-6 and TRBJ1-2; weak D call: TRBD1 (5 bases). From germline, CDR1 is SGHDT and CDR2 YYEEEE. Trimming shortened V by 1 base and J by 4 bases, and 8 bases separated the two germline ends. The CDR3 contains 13 residues. In DNA form, the CDR3 reads TGTGCCAGCAGCTTGACAGGCCTCTATGGCTACACCTTC. This gives the protein CASSLTGLYGYTF.

The V call is TRBV20-1, the J call TRBJ2-7, with a possible D match to TRBD1 (5 bases). This CDR3 contains 10 residues. The V and J ends lost 1 base and 10 bases respectively, with 8 bases between them. Germline CDR1 and CDR2: DFQATT and SNEGSKA (reference sequence). The CDR3 is CSARVTVQYF. The CDR3 bases are TGCAGTGCTAGAGTGACAGTCCAGTACTTC.

The gene calls are TRBV5-1 and TRBJ2-3; 7 positions match TRBD2. Trimming took 6 bases from V and 4 from J; bases not matched to a gene: 8. CDR1 is SGHRS, CDR2 YFSETQ, per germline. CDR3 length: 14 amino acids. DNA of the CDR3: TGCGCCAGCACCCGGGGGGTAGCGTCAGATACGCAGTATTTT. Translation: CASTRGVASDTQYF.